These 22 T cell receptor beta chains originate from one sample sequenced in a study of T cell responses to AZD1222 COVID-19 vaccine. TCRdb's table, derived via immunoSEQ multiplex PCR, lists solely in-frame clones and lacks some. Seen here are about 130,000 clones, around 94% observed once, and the top ten hold 6% to 7%. The material was peripheral blood, obtained on day 0 of AZD1222 vaccination. The receptors shown here come from an adult in good health.

As to this clone: Relative to the germline gene, one junction end is altered; a read error may explain this. At the DNA level, this CDR3 is encoded by other sequences in the same sample as well. V and J are TRBV11-2 and TRBJ2-7, with TRBD1 as a possible D gene (5 bases). CDR1 SGHAT and CDR2 FQNNGV come from the germline V gene. This CDR3 has 16 residues. The CDR3 protein is CASSLIPRQSSYEQYF. The CDR3, as DNA: TGTGCCAGCAGCTTAATCCCCCGACAGAGCTCCTACGAGCAGTACTTT.

The J gene is TRBJ2-7, the V gene TRBV27; D gene unclear. The CDR3 spans 15 residues. The V end lost 2 bases, the J end lost 1 base, and 12 bases lay between the germline ends. The germline gives CDR1 MNHEY, CDR2 SMNVEV (reference sequence). CDR3 residues: CASSLNWKRSYEQYF. CDR3 bases: TGTGCCAGCAGTTTAAATTGGAAGAGGTCCTACGAGCAGTACTTC.

V and J are TRBV7-2 and TRBJ2-1; D remains ambiguous. There are 11 residues in the CDR3. CDR1 is SGHTA and CDR2 is FQGNSA in the germline V gene. V was clipped by 1 base and J by 11 bases, with 6 bases between them. The CDR3 loop reads CASSLVAQQFF. The CDR3 DNA sequence: TGTGCCAGCAGCTTAGTCGCCCAGCAGTTCTTC.

In its sample, this clone was seen once. J is TRBJ2-7 and V is TRBV5-6, with 12 bases identical to TRBD2. CDR1 is SGHDT and CDR2 is YYEEEE in the germline V gene. J lost 6 bases, V lost 3 bases, and 10 bases had no gene match. This CDR3 is built from 16 residues. The CDR3 protein is CASSYTGTSGFSEQYF. As DNA, the CDR3 is TGTGCCAGCAGCTACACGGGGACTAGCGGGTTTAGCGAGCAGTACTTC.

This clone appeared a few times. The gene calls are TRBV18 and TRBJ1-5, with TRBD1 as a possible D gene (6 bases). The CDR3 has 14 amino acids. Germline CDR1 is KGHSH and CDR2 is LQKENI. Between the trimmed V and J ends, which lost 6 bases and 5 bases, there was a span of 14 bases. CDR3 sequence: CASSPGQTDQPQHF. The CDR3 bases are TGTGCCAGCTCCCCTGGACAGACCGATCAGCCCCAGCATTTT.

The V and J genes are TRBV20-1 and TRBJ2-2, with no clear D. Trimming cost V 5 bases and J 5 bases, with 6 bases left between them. This CDR3 has 11 residues. The germline V gene has CDR1 DFQATT and CDR2 SNEGSKA (reference sequence). The CDR3 spells CSAVGTGELFF. CDR3 DNA sequence: TGCAGTGCTGTTGGGACCGGGGAGCTGTTTTTT.

This chain uses TRBV6-2 or TRBV6-3 with TRBJ1-6, with D unclear. CDR1 and CDR2 (germline): MNHEY, SVGEGT. There are 13 residues in the CDR3. V shed 8 bases and J shed 9 bases, with 14 bases lying between them. CDR3 in amino acids: CASRLEVRSPLHF. The DNA for the CDR3 is TGTGCCAGCCGCCTTGAAGTACGTTCACCCCTCCACTTT.

With regard to this clone: Other DNA sequences in this specimen translate into the identical CDR3. This rearrangement joins TRBV4-2 to TRBJ1-1, with D hard to call. Trimming took off 1 base at V and 1 base at J, with 1 base between the two ends. Germline V gene sequence: CDR1 LGHNA, CDR2 YNFKEQ. The CDR3 covers 12 residues. This CDR3 is CASSQGNTEAFF. The CDR3 region has the DNA TGTGCCAGCAGCCAAGGGAACACTGAAGCTTTCTTT.

V is TRBV5-3 and J is TRBJ2-5, with 9 bases that match TRBD2. TRBV5-3 is labeled an ORF, and its function is uncertain. Trimming removed 4 bases from V and 5 bases from J; junction bases left unmatched: 24. The length of the CDR3 is 20 residues. The CDR3 loop reads CARSPWGRLAGAGDSETQYF. The DNA for the CDR3 is TGTGCCAGAAGCCCATGGGGGAGATTAGCGGGAGCCGGGGACTCTGAGACCCAGTACTTC.

The chain employs TRBV7-9 and TRBJ2-5, with TRBD2 identical over 7 bases. The trim removed 3 bases at V and 4 bases at J, leaving 20 bases unmatched. Germline loops: CDR1 SEHNR, CDR2 FQNEAQ (reference sequence). The CDR3 is 19 residues long. CDR3 region: CASSFVSPEERGLGETQYF. The CDR3 DNA sequence: TGTGCCAGCAGCTTCGTCTCACCTGAAGAGCGGGGTTTGGGAGAGACCCAGTACTTC.

The V call is TRBV7-6, the J call TRBJ1-1; no definite D call. The CDR3 spans 14 residues. The germline CDR1 and CDR2 sequences are SGHVS and FNYEAQ. V lost 0 bases to trimming and J lost 5 bases, with 10 bases between them. For the CDR3, the DNA is TGTGCCAGCAGCTTAGCGTCAGAGATTACTGAAGCTTTCTTT. The encoded protein is CASSLASEITEAFF.

In this sample, this clone turned up a few times. The CDR3 here is CATAPGTSAEQFF. The CDR3, as DNA: TGTGCCACCGCGCCTGGGACTAGCGCTGAGCAGTTCTTC. The genes are TRBV15 and TRBJ2-1; 10 nucleotides agree with TRBD2. The CDR3 spans 13 residues. CDR1 and CDR2 from the germline V gene are LNHNV and YYDKDF (reference sequence). Trimming cost V 8 bases and J 9 bases; bases outside gene matches: 7.

This rearrangement joins TRBV5-1 to TRBJ2-5; 9 nucleotides line up with TRBD1. This CDR3 has 14 amino acids. Germline trimming cut 3 bases from V and 2 bases from J; bases unmatched to any gene: 2. Per germline, CDR1 SGHRS and CDR2 YFSETQ. DNA for the CDR3: TGCGCCAGCAGCTCCGGGACAGGGCAAGAGACCCAGTACTTC. This translates into CASSSGTGQETQYF.

The chain combines TRBV19 with TRBJ1-3; D not resolved. Germline values: CDR1 LNHDA, CDR2 SQIVND (reference sequence). This CDR3 is 16 amino acids long. The ends were cut back, 0 bases at V and 0 bases at J, with 9 bases in the middle. In nucleotides, the CDR3 is TGTGCCAGTAGTATAGATGGGTCTTTCTCTGGAAACACCATATATTTT. Protein: CASSIDGSFSGNTIYF.

This clone was seen more than once but under ten times. J is TRBJ2-2 and V is TRBV5-4; 7 bases are a match to TRBD2. The CDR3 extends over 16 amino acids. The trim removed 3 bases at V and 1 base at J, leaving 6 bases unmatched. The germline V gene has CDR1 SGHNT and CDR2 YYREEE (reference sequence). The CDR3 loop reads CASSSPERGNTGELFF. The CDR3 DNA reads TGTGCCAGCAGCTCTCCCGAGCGGGGGAACACCGGGGAGCTGTTTTTT.

The chain combines TRBV7-2 with TRBJ2-3, with D possibly called TRBD1 or TRBD2 (5 bases each). Germline loops: CDR1 SGHTA, CDR2 FQGNSA. The CDR3 is 16 amino acids. V was shortened by 3 bases and J by 0 bases, with 13 bases between the two germline ends. CDR3 protein: CASSFEPGRSTDTQYF. The CDR3 DNA reads as TGTGCCAGCAGCTTCGAACCGGGACGAAGCACAGATACGCAGTATTTT. The full variable domain, completed using reference TRBV7-2 and TRBJ2-3, is GAGVSQSPSNKVTEKGKDVELRCDPISGHTALYWYRQSLGQGLEFLIYFQGNSAPDKSGLPSDRFSAERTGGSVSTLTIQRTQQEDSAVYLCASSFEPGRSTDTQYFGPGTRLTVL.

J is TRBJ1-2 and V is TRBV7-2; D possibly corresponds to TRBD1 (5 bases). In germline, CDR1 is SGHTA, CDR2 FQGNSA. Trimming stripped 1 base from V and 2 bases from J, with 11 bases between. The CDR3 is made up of 15 amino acids. The DNA for the CDR3 is TGTGCCAGCAGCTTAGGGGCAGGGCCAAACTATGGCTACACCTTC. Translating gives CASSLGAGPNYGYTF.

V usage is TRBV11-2 and J usage is TRBJ2-3; the D is unclear. Between the trimmed V and J ends, which lost 2 bases and 6 bases, there was a span of 6 bases. The V gene's germline CDR1 is SGHAT and CDR2 FQNNGV. The CDR3 runs to 12 residues. The CDR3 DNA reads as TGTGCCAGCAGCTTACCCCTGGATACGCAGTATTTT. Translation: CASSLPLDTQYF.

V and J are TRBV7-9 and TRBJ1-2; TRBD1 matches 8 bases. The CDR3 consists of 17 residues. V lost 1 base to trimming and J lost 4 bases; unmatched junction nucleotides: 11. Germline V gives CDR1 SEHNR, CDR2 FQNEAQ (reference sequence). CDR3 sequence reads: CASSLGQVQGDLYGYTF. The CDR3 coding sequence is TGTGCCAGCAGCTTAGGACAGGTACAGGGGGATCTCTATGGCTACACCTTC.

V usage is TRBV6-2 or TRBV6-3 and J usage is TRBJ2-7; 9 bases are shared with TRBD2. Germline V CDR1 and CDR2: MNHEY, SVGEGT. The J segment lost 1 base and the V segment lost 6 bases, leaving 4 bases of the junction unmatched. This CDR3 contains 14 residues. The CDR3 protein is CASSGLANSYEQYF. The CDR3 bases are TGTGCCAGCAGCGGACTAGCGAATTCCTACGAGCAGTACTTC.

This rearrangement joins TRBV18 to TRBJ1-5, with 11 positions matching TRBD1. With 5 bases clipped from V and 4 bases from J, the junction kept 4 bases outside the gene matches. Germline V lookup: CDR1 KGHSH, CDR2 LQKENI. The CDR3 extends over 15 amino acids. The CDR3 DNA sequence: TGTGCCAGCTCATCGGGACAGGGGGGAAATCAGCCCCAGCATTTT. The encoded protein is CASSSGQGGNQPQHF.

J is TRBJ2-1 and V is TRBV11-2, with 12 bases aligning to TRBD2. Germline V lookup: CDR1 SGHAT, CDR2 FQNNGV. The CDR3 runs 19 residues. Losses at the gene ends were 4 bases for V and 2 bases for J; bases not matched to a gene: 12. CDR3: CASSYPSGRAGETYNEQFF. CDR3 coding DNA: TGTGCCAGCAGCTACCCTAGCGGGAGGGCCGGTGAAACCTACAATGAGCAGTTCTTC.